A selection of T cell receptor beta chains follows, all from one sample in a study of control samples from healthy donors and cancer patients. Assay used: immunoSEQ multiplex PCR; TCRdb lists only in-frame clones, some missing. Among about 160,000 clones listed, over 85% were seen once. The material sequenced was blood. Source of these receptors: a man aged 18 to 29 in good health. The CDR3 runs from the conserved cysteine through the conserved F or W. Not every row has a clone size; where given, it reads once, few, many or a size class.

J: TRBJ2-3; size: once; V: TRBV18; CDR3: CASSPQLAGGSDTQYF
J: TRBJ1-3; size: -; V: TRBV13; CDR3: CASSFVGSGNTIYF
J: TRBJ2-7; size: -; V: TRBV4-2; CDR3: CASSQDNRFYEQYF
J: TRBJ2-1; size: -; V: TRBV9; CDR3: CASGGTSRGWNEQFF
J: TRBJ2-7; size: -; V: TRBV18; CDR3: CASSPSGLSSYEQYF
J: TRBJ2-7; size: -; V: TRBV7-2; CDR3: CASRRRQGPYEQYF
J: TRBJ1-1; size: -; V: TRBV7-9; CDR3: CASSSGTGSTEAFF
J: TRBJ2-3; size: -; V: TRBV7-6; CDR3: CASSPGGWVNPDTQYF
J: TRBJ1-1; size: -; V: TRBV11-2; CDR3: CASSLDVPSEAFF
J: TRBJ1-1; size: -; V: TRBV30; CDR3: CAWRSIDATEAFF
J: TRBJ2-1; size: -; V: TRBV19; CDR3: CASSIATLRDSPYNEQFF
J: TRBJ2-1; size: -; V: TRBV25-1; CDR3: CASSEYKPDPPGNEQFF
J: TRBJ2-7; size: -; V: TRBV18; CDR3: CASSPLSGRGSYEQYF
J: TRBJ2-7; size: -; V: TRBV6-5; CDR3: CASIGERGVSYEQYF